This entry lists 20 T cell receptor beta chains sequenced from one sample in a study of T cells after yellow fever vaccination. One entry per CDR3 protein, called by TCRdb with MiXCR from the 5' RACE reads. The sample records 95,000 to 150,000 distinct CDR3 sequences, roughly 8.2% being singletons. Sample: CD8+ T cells sorted from PBMCs, taken on the day of the yellow fever booster vaccination. These receptors were taken from a man between 18 and 35 years old who received the YFV17D yellow fever vaccine.

The chain couples TRBV4-1 to TRBJ2-1; 7 bases fit TRBD2. The CDR3 spans 16 residues. Germline loops: CDR1 MGHRA, CDR2 YSYEKL. Trimming removed 4 bases from V and 2 bases from J; junction bases left unmatched: 8. CDR3 in amino acids: CASSLRVGGTYNEQFF. Written as DNA, the CDR3 is TGCGCCAGCAGCCTAAGAGTCGGGGGGACCTACAATGAGCAGTTCTTC.

This rearrangement joins TRBV7-3 to TRBJ2-1, with 12 bases matching TRBD2. Germline assignment: CDR1 SGHTA and CDR2 FQGTGA. V trimming: 5 bases; J trimming: 8 bases; junction bases outside the gene matches: 7. This CDR3 is 15 amino acids long. CDR3 sequence (DNA): TGTGCCAGCAGCCCCGGACTAGCGGGGTCGTATGAGCAGTTCTTC. Translation: CASSPGLAGSYEQFF.

This clonotype came up a few times. At one boundary the junction diverges from the germline segment, which might be a read error. The CDR3, as DNA: TGTGCCAGCAGTTTAGCGGTCACAGGCACAGATACGCAGTATTTT. Translated, it gives CASSLAVTGTDTQYF. This sequence joins TRBV7-8 and TRBJ2-3, with D maybe TRBD2 (6 bases). The CDR3 consists of 15 residues. CDR1 is SGHVS and CDR2 is FQNEAQ in the germline V gene.

The chain has TRBV27 and TRBJ1-5; possibly TRBD1 for D (6 bases). V was trimmed by 3 bases and J by 5 bases, leaving 8 bases between them. The CDR3 is made up of 13 amino acids. Germline V lookup: CDR1 MNHEY, CDR2 SMNVEV (reference sequence). CDR3 protein: CASSFRGYQPQHF. CDR3 DNA sequence: TGTGCCAGCAGTTTCAGGGGATATCAGCCCCAGCATTTT.

This clonotype was counted a few times. The chain recombines TRBV7-2 with TRBJ2-5, with 14 bases that match TRBD2. The CDR3 runs to 18 residues. V was pared by 4 bases and J by 5 bases, with 12 bases of the junction left unmatched. Germline lookup yields CDR1 SGHTA and CDR2 FQGNSA. The CDR3 is CASSSNRLAGGYRETQYF. The CDR3 coding sequence is TGTGCCAGCAGCTCTAATCGACTAGCGGGGGGGTATAGGGAGACCCAGTACTTC.

The gene calls are TRBV4-1 and TRBJ1-2, with a tentative D call TRBD1 (5 bases). In germline, CDR1 is MGHRA, CDR2 YSYEKL. The V and J ends lost 1 base and 6 bases respectively, with 15 bases between them. There are 15 residues in the CDR3. CDR3 loop: CASSQVVAGYDGYTF. CDR3 in DNA: TGCGCCAGCAGCCAAGTGGTGGCAGGGTACGATGGCTACACCTTC.

This clonotype was observed a handful of times. The V call is TRBV12-3 or TRBV12-4, the J call TRBJ2-3, with 9 positions matching TRBD2. V shed 3 bases and J 2 bases; nucleotides not matched to a gene: 3. This CDR3 spans 15 amino acids. The CDR3 coding sequence is TGTGCCAGCAGTTTGGCGGGGGGGATCACAGATACGCAGTATTTT. Its translation is CASSLAGGITDTQYF.

Only a few counts were recorded for this clonotype. The chain is built from TRBV15 and TRBJ1-5; weak D call: TRBD1 (6 bases). V was pared by 0 bases and J by 5 bases, with 11 bases between. This CDR3 has 15 residues. CDR1 and CDR2 from the germline V gene are LNHNV and YYDKDF (reference sequence). The CDR3 loop is CATSRDRGRDQPQHF. The DNA of the CDR3 is TGTGCCACCAGCAGAGACAGGGGCCGGGATCAGCCCCAGCATTTT.

This chain joins TRBV18 and TRBJ2-7, with 10 bases that match TRBD2. CDR3 length: 14 amino acids. The germline V gene has CDR1 KGHSH and CDR2 LQKENI. The junction had 4 bases not matched to a gene; V was cut back by 3 bases and J by 5 bases. The CDR3 nucleotides are TGTGCCAGCTCACCTAGCGGGGGGCTCGACGAGCAGTACTTC. Amino acid sequence: CASSPSGGLDEQYF.

This clonotype has a handful of counts. CDR3 coding DNA: TGTGCCAGCAGCGTAGAAGGGGGCTATGGCTACACCTTC. Translation: CASSVEGGYGYTF. The chain couples TRBV9 to TRBJ1-2, with a tentative D call TRBD1 (6 bases). The CDR3 has 13 residues. V gave up 0 bases and J gave up 4 bases, with 7 bases separating them. Germline V gene sequence: CDR1 SGDLS, CDR2 YYNGEE. Looking up the rest from reference TRBV9 and TRBJ1-2 gives the full variable domain: DSGVTQTPKHLITATGQRVTLRCSPRSGDLSVYWYQQSLDQGLQFLIQYYNGEERAKGNILERFSAQQFPDLHSELNLSSLELGDSALYFCASSVEGGYGYTFGSGTRLTVV.

This clonotype was seen a handful of times. This chain links TRBV10-3 with TRBJ1-1; TRBD1 agrees at 11 bases. V lost 0 bases, J lost 4 bases, and 7 bases stayed unmatched. Germline assignment: CDR1 ENHRY and CDR2 SYGVKD. The CDR3 consists of 17 residues. CDR3 region: CAISESWTGGVGTEAFF. In DNA form, the CDR3 reads TGTGCCATCAGTGAGTCTTGGACAGGGGGCGTCGGCACTGAAGCTTTCTTT.

This clonotype was counted between two and nine times. The chain couples TRBV4-1 to TRBJ1-5; D is possibly TRBD1 (5 bases). This CDR3 has 18 residues. Trimming pared 1 base from V and 0 bases from J, leaving 16 bases between. CDR1 is MGHRA, CDR2 YSYEKL, per germline. The CDR3 region has the DNA TGCGCCAGCAGCCAAGTTAGCGGGGGAACTTATAGCAATCAGCCCCAGCATTTT. Translated, it gives CASSQVSGGTYSNQPQHF.

The V gene is TRBV5-1, the J gene TRBJ2-7; weak D call: TRBD1 (6 bases). Trimming pared 4 bases from V and 6 bases from J, leaving 20 bases between. Germline CDR1 reads SGHRS; CDR2 reads YFSETQ. This CDR3 has 15 residues. The CDR3 protein is CASSLDSGDLGEQYF. The CDR3, as DNA: TGCGCCAGCAGCCTGGATTCAGGGGATTTAGGCGAGCAGTACTTC.

The genes are TRBV9 and TRBJ2-1; possible D gene TRBD2, 6 bases. This CDR3 contains 14 residues. Per the germline V gene, CDR1 is SGDLS and CDR2 is YYNGEE. V was clipped by 8 bases and J by 2 bases, with 14 bases between them. The CDR3 spells CASGASEPYNEQFF. In nucleotides, the CDR3 is TGTGCCAGTGGAGCTAGCGAGCCCTACAATGAGCAGTTCTTC.

This chain connects TRBV25-1 to TRBJ1-1; possibly TRBD1 for D (5 bases). There are 13 residues in the CDR3. Germline V gene lookup returns CDR1 MGHDK and CDR2 SYGVNS. V was clipped by 3 bases and J by 3 bases, with 8 bases between them. CDR3 sequence reads: CASSEQGYTEAFF. CDR3 bases: TGTGCCAGCAGTGAGCAGGGATACACTGAAGCTTTCTTT.

The gene calls are TRBV27 and TRBJ2-3; D might be TRBD1 (6 bases). CDR3 length: 17 residues. The V and J ends lost 3 bases and 5 bases respectively, with 21 bases between them. From germline, CDR1 is MNHEY and CDR2 SMNVEV (reference sequence). CDR3 DNA sequence: TGTGCCAGCAGTTTTGGGGGCTGGGCCTCCGGGCTAGATACGCAGTATTTT. Protein sequence: CASSFGGWASGLDTQYF.

This chain joins TRBV4-1 and TRBJ1-5; maybe TRBD1 (5 bases). The CDR3 sequence is 14 residues long. In germline, CDR1 is MGHRA, CDR2 YSYEKL. Trimming removed 4 bases at V and 0 bases at J, with 7 bases between. CDR3 residues: CASSPRDSNQPQHF. DNA of the CDR3: TGCGCCAGCAGCCCCAGGGATAGCAATCAGCCCCAGCATTTT.

This chain joins TRBV20-1 and TRBJ2-3; 8 nucleotides line up with TRBD2. CDR3 size: 19 residues. The J segment lost 2 bases and the V segment lost 0 bases, leaving 16 bases of the junction unmatched. The germline V gene encodes CDR1 DFQATT and CDR2 SNEGSKA (reference sequence). Here the CDR3 DNA reads TGCAGTGCTAGAGATCCGAAAAAGAATAGCGGGATTTCCACAGATACGCAGTATTTT. It codes for CSARDPKKNSGISTDTQYF.

This clonotype was observed a few times. The chain employs TRBV4-3 and TRBJ2-1; maybe TRBD1 (6 bases). V was clipped by 4 bases and J by 0 bases, with 13 bases between them. The CDR3 totals 16 residues. Germline V gene sequence: CDR1 LGHNA, CDR2 YSLEER. CDR3 sequence (DNA): TGCGCCAGCAGCCCTGGGGGCGGGCACTCCTACAATGAGCAGTTCTTC. Its protein is CASSPGGGHSYNEQFF.

This clonotype was found a few times. The V and J genes are TRBV6-5 and TRBJ2-7; D might be TRBD1 (5 bases). V lost 2 bases, J lost 6 bases, and 14 bases lay in between. Germline V lookup: CDR1 MNHEY, CDR2 SVGAGI. This CDR3 is 14 amino acids long. As DNA, the CDR3 is TGTGCCAGCAGTTACGGGCAGGGTCTGGTCGAGCAGTACTTC. Its translation is CASSYGQGLVEQYF.